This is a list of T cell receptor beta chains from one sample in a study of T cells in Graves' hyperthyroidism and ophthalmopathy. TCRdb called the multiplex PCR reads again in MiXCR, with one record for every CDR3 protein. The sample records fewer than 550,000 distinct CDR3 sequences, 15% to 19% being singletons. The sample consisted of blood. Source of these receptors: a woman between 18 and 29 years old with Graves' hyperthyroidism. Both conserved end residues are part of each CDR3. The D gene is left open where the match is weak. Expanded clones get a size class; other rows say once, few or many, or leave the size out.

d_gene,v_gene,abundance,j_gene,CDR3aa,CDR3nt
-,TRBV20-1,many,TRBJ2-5,CSAEAVSQETQYF,TGCAGCGCAGAGGCGGTCAGCCAAGAGACCCAGTACTTC
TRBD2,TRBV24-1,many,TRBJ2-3,CATSDLSVGRRERGSTDTQYF,TGTGCCACCAGTGATCTGTCGGTCGGTAGGCGTGAGCGGGGAAGCACAGATACGCAGTATTTT
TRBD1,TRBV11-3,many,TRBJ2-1,CASSSLGQGDEQFF,TGTGCCAGCAGCTCGCTAGGACAGGGCGATGAGCAGTTCTTC
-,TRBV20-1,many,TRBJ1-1,CSARAPGTSEAFF,TGCAGTGCTAGAGCCCCTGGGACGTCAGAAGCTTTCTTT
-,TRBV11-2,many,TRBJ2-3,CASSSYGAVGDTDTQYF,TGTGCCAGCAGCTCCTACGGGGCGGTGGGGGACACAGATACGCAGTATTTT
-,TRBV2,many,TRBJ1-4,CASSDRGRSFEKLFF,TGTGCCAGCAGTGACCGTGGCAGATCTTTTGAAAAACTGTTTTTT
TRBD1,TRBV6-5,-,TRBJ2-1,CASSYSIGQGHVEQFF,TGTGCCAGCAGTTACTCGATAGGACAGGGGCATGTTGAGCAGTTCTTC
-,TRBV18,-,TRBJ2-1,CASSPSSLTSWRVEQFF,TGTGCCAGCTCACCCTCCAGTCTTACTAGCTGGAGGGTGGAGCAGTTCTTC
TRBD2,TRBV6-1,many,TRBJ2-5,CASSRAGGTQETQYF,TGTGCCAGCAGTAGGGCGGGGGGGACGCAGGAGACCCAGTACTTC
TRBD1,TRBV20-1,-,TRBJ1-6,CSATRAQGKNSPLHF,TGCAGTGCCACTAGGGCACAGGGGAAGAATTCACCCCTCCACTTT
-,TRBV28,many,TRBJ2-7,CASSLSRQGVFPSYEQYF,TGTGCCAGCAGTTTATCCCGGCAGGGTGTATTCCCCAGCTACGAGCAGTACTTC
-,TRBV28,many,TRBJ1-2,CASSWGTYGYTF,TGTGCCAGCAGCTGGGGGACCTATGGCTACACCTTC
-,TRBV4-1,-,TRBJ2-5,CASSQDPGRGGAETQYF,TGCGCCAGCAGCCAAGATCCCGGTAGGGGAGGTGCAGAGACCCAGTACTTC
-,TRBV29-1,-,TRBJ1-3,CSCRGGENTIYF,TGCAGCTGCCGAGGGGGGGAAAACACCATATATTTT
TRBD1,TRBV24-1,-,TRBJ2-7,CATSDSSDREPNYEQYF,TGTGCCACCAGTGACTCCTCAGACAGGGAGCCCAACTACGAGCAGTACTTC
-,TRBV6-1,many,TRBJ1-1,CASTLLGLEPEAFF,TGTGCCAGCACCCTCCTCGGATTGGAGCCTGAAGCTTTCTTT
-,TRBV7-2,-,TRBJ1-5,CASSRSYYQPQHF,TGTGCCAGCAGCCGGTCCTACTATCAGCCCCAGCATTTT
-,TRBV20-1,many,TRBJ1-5,CSAIESRVGQPQHF,TGCAGTGCTATCGAGAGCAGGGTCGGGCAGCCCCAGCATTTT
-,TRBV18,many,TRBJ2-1,CASSPLRTAYYNEQFF,TGTGCCAGCTCACCACTAAGGACTGCCTACTACAATGAGCAGTTCTTC
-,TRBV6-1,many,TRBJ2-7,CASSDSSRGVSYEQYF,TGTGCCAGCAGTGATTCCTCCCGCGGGGTGTCCTACGAGCAGTACTTC
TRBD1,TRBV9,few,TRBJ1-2,CASSVGDRVDGYTF,TGTGCCAGCAGCGTAGGAGACAGGGTGGATGGCTACACCTTC
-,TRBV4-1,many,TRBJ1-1,CASSQRWAGEAFF,TGCGCCAGCAGCCAACGATGGGCAGGGGAGGCTTTCTTT
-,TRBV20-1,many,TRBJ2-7,CSAPRWAGRDEQYF,TGCAGTGCGCCCCGTTGGGCTGGCAGAGACGAGCAGTACTTC
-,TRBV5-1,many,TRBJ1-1,CASSAASSTEAFF,TGCGCCAGCAGCGCAGCGAGTAGCACTGAAGCTTTCTTT
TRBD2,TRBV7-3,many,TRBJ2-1,CASSLAGTSSYNEQFF,TGTGCCAGCAGCTTAGCCGGGACTAGCTCCTACAATGAGCAGTTCTTC
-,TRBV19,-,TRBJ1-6,CASSWAGDPPLHF,TGTGCCAGTAGTTGGGCAGGAGATCCACCCCTCCACTTT
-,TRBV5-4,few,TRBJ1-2,CASSPGRRDGYTF,TGTGCCAGCAGCCCGGGACGCAGGGATGGCTACACCTTC
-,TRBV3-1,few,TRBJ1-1,CASSQGPSRAFF,TGTGCCAGCAGCCAAGGCCCCTCGCGAGCTTTCTTT
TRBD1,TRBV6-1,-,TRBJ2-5,CASSRRGQGKGETQYF,TGTGCCAGCAGTCGACGGGGACAGGGAAAGGGAGAGACCCAGTACTTC
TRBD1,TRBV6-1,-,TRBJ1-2,CASSDGTGVDYGYTF,TGTGCCAGCAGTGACGGGACAGGAGTTGACTATGGCTACACCTTC
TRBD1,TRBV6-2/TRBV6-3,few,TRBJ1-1,CASRDRAMGKAFF,TGTGCCAGCAGGGACAGGGCGATGGGGAAAGCTTTCTTT